These T cell receptor beta chains were read from a single sample in a study of primary melanoma T cells and metastatic recurrence. Clones were sequenced by immunoSEQ multiplex PCR, and TCRdb holds only the in-frame ones, with some missing. The profile shows fewer than 800 clones, around 85% of them singletons. The source material was melanoma tumor tissue. The receptors shown here come from a human donor with melanoma. The CDR3 runs from the conserved cysteine through the conserved F or W. D genes are given only for firm matches. Expanded clones are given a class, and other clones once, few, many or no size at all.

abundance	v_gene	d_gene	j_gene	CDR3aa	CDR3nt
.	TRBV5-1	.	TRBJ1-6	CASSLGTTALSLHF	TGCGCCAGCAGCCTCGGGACAACCGCCTTGTCCCTCCACTTT
.	TRBV11-3	TRBD1	TRBJ1-2	CASSPRSKDRGFYGYTF	TGTGCCAGCAGCCCACGCTCAAAGGACAGGGGCTTCTATGGCTACACCTTC
.	TRBV11-3	.	TRBJ2-2	CASSLLMGANTGELFF	TGTGCCAGCAGCTTATTGATGGGGGCGAACACCGGGGAGCTGTTTTTT
.	TRBV11-3	.	TRBJ2-3	CASSIEGRGDTQYF	TGTGCCAGCAGCATAGAGGGCAGGGGAGATACGCAGTATTTT
.	TRBV6-8	.	TRBJ1-1	CASSYLEGWNTEAFF	TGTGCCAGCAGTTACCTGGAGGGTTGGAACACTGAAGCTTTCTTT
.	TRBV6-8	.	TRBJ2-1	CASSFRGGGSYNEQFF	TGTGCCAGCAGTTTTAGGGGAGGAGGCTCCTACAATGAGCAGTTCTTC
.	TRBV12-5	.	TRBJ2-7	CASGPGHFNYEQYF	TGTGCTAGTGGTCCAGGGCATTTTAACTACGAGCAGTACTTC
.	TRBV30	TRBD1	TRBJ2-7	CAWAGGQWDEQYF	TGTGCCTGGGCAGGGGGCCAGTGGGACGAGCAGTACTTC
once	TRBV18	.	TRBJ1-1	CASSPPGVGNTEAFF	TGTGCCAGCTCACCACCGGGCGTGGGGAACACTGAAGCTTTCTTT
.	TRBV6-8	TRBD1	TRBJ1-1	CAIARQGAGDTEAFF	TGTGCCATCGCGAGACAGGGGGCTGGGGACACTGAAGCTTTCTTT
.	TRBV7-6	.	TRBJ1-2	CASSLGSSASLYGYTF	TGTGCCAGCAGCCTCGGGAGCTCCGCTAGCCTCTATGGCTACACCTTC
.	TRBV6-8	.	TRBJ2-7	CASSSASKGQYF	TGTGCCAGCAGTTCGGCTAGCAAAGGGCAGTACTTC
.	TRBV18	TRBD1	TRBJ1-1	CASSSGQNTEAFF	TGTGCCAGCTCTTCGGGACAGAACACTGAAGCTTTTTTT
.	TRBV25-1	TRBD1	TRBJ2-7	CASSEVNGRGQAYEQYF	TGTGCCAGCAGTGAAGTGAACGGACGGGGACAGGCCTACGAGCAGTACTTC
.	TRBV6-8	.	TRBJ2-3	CASSPALGGVDTQYF	TGTGCCAGCAGCCCCGCGTTGGGGGGCGTAGATACGCAGTATTTT
.	TRBV6-8	.	TRBJ2-6	CASSGGDSGANVLTF	TGTGCCAGCAGTGGGGGAGACTCTGGGGCCAACGTCCTGACTTTC
.	TRBV19	.	TRBJ1-1	CASRTGTRGSRTEAFF	TGTGCCAGTAGAACCGGGACAAGGGGTTCGAGGACTGAAGCTTTCTTT
.	TRBV19	TRBD1	TRBJ1-3	CASLGQRFSGNTIYF	TGTGCCAGTCTGGGACAGCGCTTCTCTGGAAACACCATATATTTT
.	TRBV30	.	TRBJ1-1	CAWSVGWSTEAFF	TGTGCCTGGAGTGTAGGGTGGTCCACTGAAGCTTTCTTT
.	TRBV19	.	TRBJ1-1	CASSIRGRSNTEAFF	TGTGCCAGTAGTATACGGGGACGATCGAACACTGAAGCTTTCTTT
once	TRBV19	.	TRBJ1-1	CASSIEGGWNTEAFF	TGTGCCAGTAGTATAGAGGGGGGTTGGAACACTGAAGCTTTCTTT
.	TRBV30	TRBD1	TRBJ2-5	CAWSVRAGKGTGQETQYF	TGTGCCTGGAGTGTAAGGGCCGGCAAAGGGACAGGACAAGAGACCCAGTACTTC
.	TRBV18	.	TRBJ2-7	CASSPSLREGAPYEQYF	TGTGCCAGCTCACCATCCCTGAGGGAGGGGGCCCCCTACGAGCAGTACTTC
.	TRBV2	.	TRBJ2-7	CASRGRRNAPYEQYF	TGTGCCAGCCGCGGCCGACGGAATGCCCCCTACGAGCAGTACTTC
.	TRBV19	.	TRBJ1-2	CASTARADNYGYTF	TGTGCCAGTACCGCACGGGCGGATAACTATGGCTACACCTTC
once	TRBV30	TRBD1	TRBJ1-4	CAWNSGTGGEKLFF	TGTGCCTGGAACTCCGGGACAGGGGGTGAAAAACTGTTTTTT
.	TRBV6-7	.	TRBJ1-2	CASSSPRGYTF	TGTGCCAGCAGTTCCCCAAGGGGCTACACCTTC
.	TRBV6-8	.	TRBJ2-5	CASSLRQEVETQYF	TGTGCCAGCAGCCTACGACAGGAGGTCGAGACCCAGTACTTC
.	TRBV19	.	TRBJ2-1	CASSIPLRGNEQFF	TGTGCCAGTAGTATACCCCTTAGGGGGAATGAGCAGTTCTTC
.	TRBV4-1	TRBD1	TRBJ1-1	CASSQDLLQDRRAFF	TGCGCCAGCAGCCAAGACCTTCTGCAGGACAGGCGAGCTTTCTTT
once	TRBV14	.	TRBJ1-5	CASSYRDQPQHF	TGTGCCAGCAGCTACAGGGATCAGCCCCAGCATTTT
.	TRBV5-1	TRBD2	TRBJ2-3	CASSLEGLARNTQYF	TGCGCCAGCAGCTTGGAGGGACTAGCGCGGAATACGCAGTATTTT
.	TRBV19	.	TRBJ1-2	CATPARGSNYGYTF	TGTGCCACCCCCGCCCGTGGGTCTAACTATGGCTACACCTTC
once	TRBV6-8	TRBD1	TRBJ1-1	CAIRASTGVGAEAFF	TGTGCCATCAGAGCGTCGACAGGGGTCGGCGCTGAAGCTTTCTTT
few	TRBV19	.	TRBJ2-5	CASRPQGSAETQYF	TGTGCCAGTAGACCTCAGGGATCAGCAGAGACCCAGTACTTC